This TCR beta chain was captured in a study of blood T cell repertoires in COVID-19. The wider study: Samples representing acute and convalescent COVID-19 were sourced from the United States, Italy and Spain.

Recruitment covered about two dozen US areas and drew participants whose ages spanned about 18 to 100 years. In assigning cohorts, the study relied on participant-reported clinical history. Each exposed participant met a COVID-19 case in the 2 weeks preceding study entry. Sequenced by immunoSEQ multiplex PCR; TCRdb stores in-frame clones only, minus some. This table holds approximately 220,000 clones, around 89% found once. Germline CDR1 reads MNHEY; CDR2 reads SVGAGI. The CDR3 length is 14 residues. V dropped 6 bases and J dropped 5; count of bases not matched to a gene: 3. The receptor was isolated from a man younger than 40 who had been exposed to COVID-19. This rearrangement joins TRBV6-5 to TRBJ2-5; TRBD2 aligns across 13 bases. Sequencing input: PBMCs or T cells enriched from blood (not recorded which). Here the CDR3 DNA reads TGTGCCAGCAGCCGGACTAGCGGGGGTGAGACCCAGTACTTC. Translated: CASSRTSGGETQYF.